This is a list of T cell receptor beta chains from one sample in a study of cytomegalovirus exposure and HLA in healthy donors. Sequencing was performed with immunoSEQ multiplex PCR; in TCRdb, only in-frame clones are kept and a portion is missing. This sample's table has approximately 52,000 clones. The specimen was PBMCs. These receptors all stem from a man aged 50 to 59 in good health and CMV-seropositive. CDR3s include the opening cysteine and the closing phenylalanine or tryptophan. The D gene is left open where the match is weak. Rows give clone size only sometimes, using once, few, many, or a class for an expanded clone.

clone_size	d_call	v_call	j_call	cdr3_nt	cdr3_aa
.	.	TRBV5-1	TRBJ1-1	TGCGCCAGCAGCCTCAGGGGAGACACTGAAGCTTTCTTT	CASSLRGDTEAFF
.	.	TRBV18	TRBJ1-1	TGTGCCAGCTCACCAATAGGCATCGGGGGAACGAACACTGAAGATTTCTTT	CASSPIGIGGTNTEDFF
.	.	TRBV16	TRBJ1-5	TGTGCCAGCAGCCAAGGGGGGGGCAATCAGCCCCAGCATTTT	CASSQGGGNQPQHF
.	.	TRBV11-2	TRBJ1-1	TGTGCCAGCAGTGTATGGGAGAGGGTGTTTGCTTTCTTT	CASSVWERVFAFF
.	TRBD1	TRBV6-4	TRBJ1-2	TGTGCCAGCAGTTTCTCCCGGGACAGGGGGGGATCGGGTTATGGCTACACCTTC	CASSFSRDRGGSGYGYTF
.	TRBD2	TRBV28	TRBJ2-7	TGTGCCAGCAGTACCCTAACTAGCGGTGCTCCCTACGAGCAGTACTTC	CASSTLTSGAPYEQYF
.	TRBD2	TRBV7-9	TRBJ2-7	TGTGCCAGCAGCCCCCTGACTAGCGGGAGCTCCTACGAGCAGTACTTC	CASSPLTSGSSYEQYF
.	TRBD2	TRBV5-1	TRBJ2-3	TGCGCCAGCAGCTTCCGACTAGCGGGGGGGCGAGATACGCAGTATTTT	CASSFRLAGGRDTQYF
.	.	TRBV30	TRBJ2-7	TGTGCCTGGAGTGTACAAGGGACTCCCGTCTCCGAGCAGTACTTC	CAWSVQGTPVSEQYF
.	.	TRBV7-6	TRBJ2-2	TGTGCCAGCAGCCGAGGGGGAGGGGGAACCGGGGAGCTGTTTTTT	CASSRGGGGTGELFF
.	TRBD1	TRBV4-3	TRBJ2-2	TGCGCCAGCAGCCAAGAGACAGGGTGGGGCACCGGGGAGCTGTTTTTT	CASSQETGWGTGELFF
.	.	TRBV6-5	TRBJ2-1	TGTGCCAGCAGTTCGCCGGGACTCCAGTACAATGAGCAGTTCTTC	CASSSPGLQYNEQFF
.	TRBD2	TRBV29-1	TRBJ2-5	TGCAGCGTCCTTGGGCCATTGGGAGGGGTCGAGACCCAGTACTTC	CSVLGPLGGVETQYF
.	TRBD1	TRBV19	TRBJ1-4	TGTGCCAGTAGTCCACAGGGGGGTGTGGGGAAACTGTTTTTT	CASSPQGGVGKLFF
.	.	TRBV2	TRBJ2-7	TGTGCCAGCAGCGGGGTGGGGGGACCCTACGAGCAGTACTTC	CASSGVGGPYEQYF
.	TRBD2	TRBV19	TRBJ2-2	TGTGCCAGTAGTATAGTAGCGGGGGGTACCGGGGAGCTGTTTTTT	CASSIVAGGTGELFF
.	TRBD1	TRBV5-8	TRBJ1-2	TGTGCCAGCAGCTCTCCGGGGACAGGGGCACGTGGCTACACCTTC	CASSSPGTGARGYTF
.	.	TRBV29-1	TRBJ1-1	TGCAGCGTTGAAGTGGACGGGGACACTGAAGATTTCTTT	CSVEVDGDTEDFF
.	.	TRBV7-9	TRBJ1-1	TGTGCCAGCAGCTTTCAGGGTAAGACTGAAGCTTTCTTT	CASSFQGKTEAFF
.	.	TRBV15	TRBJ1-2	TGTGCCACCAGCTCCGGGAAGGGCAGGGGAGTTCGTGGCTACACCTTC	CATSSGKGRGVRGYTF
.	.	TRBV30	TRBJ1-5	TGTGCCTGGACCTCGGACAACCGCAATCAGCCCCAGCATTTT	CAWTSDNRNQPQHF
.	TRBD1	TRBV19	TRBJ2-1	TGTGCCAGTAGTATAGGGACAGGGTCCGACAATGAGCAGTTCTTC	CASSIGTGSDNEQFF
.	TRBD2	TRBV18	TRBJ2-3	TGTGCCAGCTCACCACAGGGGGCCAGCGGGAGGTTAGCAGATACGCAGTATTTT	CASSPQGASGRLADTQYF
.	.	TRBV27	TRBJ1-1	TGTGCCAGCAGTTTTCAGGTCAACACTGAAGCTTTCTTT	CASSFQVNTEAFF
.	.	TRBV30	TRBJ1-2	TGTGCCTGGGGGAGGGACACCGGCTATGGCTACACCTTC	CAWGRDTGYGYTF
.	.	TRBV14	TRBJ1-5	TGTGCCAGCAGCCAAGAGTGGGGACGGGAGAATCAGCCCCAGCATTTT	CASSQEWGRENQPQHF
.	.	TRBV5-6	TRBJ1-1	TGTGCCAGCAGCCCTGACAGAGACACTGAAGCTTTCTTT	CASSPDRDTEAFF
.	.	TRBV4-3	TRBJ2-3	TGCGCCAGCAGCCGGACTAGCACAGATACGCAGTATTTT	CASSRTSTDTQYF
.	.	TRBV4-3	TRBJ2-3	TGCGCCAGCAGCCAAGACCCCATGTCCGGGATTAAGCAGTATTTT	CASSQDPMSGIKQYF
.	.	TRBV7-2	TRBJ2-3	TGTGCCAGCAGCCCAAAGCGGGCGGATACGCAGTATTTT	CASSPKRADTQYF
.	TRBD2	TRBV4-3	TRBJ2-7	TGCGCCAGCAGCCAAGGTCCCCTGGCGGGAGCCCACGAGCAGTACTTC	CASSQGPLAGAHEQYF
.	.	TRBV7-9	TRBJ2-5	TGTGCCAGCAGCTTTAGCGGAGTGGCCGGGACCCAGTACTTC	CASSFSGVAGTQYF
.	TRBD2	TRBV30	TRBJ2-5	TGTGCCTGGAGCCCAAGCGGGGGTGGGACCCAGTACTTC	CAWSPSGGGTQYF
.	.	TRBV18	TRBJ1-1	TGTGCCAGCTCACCAATGGAAGGGGTTGAAGCTTTCTTT	CASSPMEGVEAFF
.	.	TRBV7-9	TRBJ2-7	TGTGCCAGCAGCTCCAGCGGAGGTTACGAGCAGTACTTC	CASSSSGGYEQYF
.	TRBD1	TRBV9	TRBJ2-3	TGTGCCAGCAGCGTAGCTATTCCGGGTACAGGGGCAGATACGCAGTATTTT	CASSVAIPGTGADTQYF
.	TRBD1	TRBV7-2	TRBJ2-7	TGTGCCAGCAGCTTAGAGGGGACAGGGCCCTACGAGCAGTACTTC	CASSLEGTGPYEQYF
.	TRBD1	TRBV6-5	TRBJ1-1	TGTGCCAGCAGGGGACAGGGGGCTGGGAACACTGAAGCTTTCTTT	CASRGQGAGNTEAFF
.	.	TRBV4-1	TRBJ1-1	TGCGCCAGCAGCCAAGGAGGGTCGCAGAACACTGAAGCTTTCTTT	CASSQGGSQNTEAFF
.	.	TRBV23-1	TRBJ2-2	TGCGCCAGCAGTCAGCGCGTGAAGACCGGGGAGCTGTTTTTT	CASSQRVKTGELFF
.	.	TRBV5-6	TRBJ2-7	TGTGCCAGCAGCTTCTTAGCGGCCAACTACGAGCAGTACTTC	CASSFLAANYEQYF
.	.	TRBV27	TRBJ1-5	TGTGCCAGCTCTAATCAGCCCCAGCATTTT	CASSNQPQHF
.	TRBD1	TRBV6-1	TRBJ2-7	TGTGCCAGCAGTCGAGAGGGACAGGGCCTCTACGAGCAGTACTTC	CASSREGQGLYEQYF
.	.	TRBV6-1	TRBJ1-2	TGTGCCAGCACCCCTCGCGGGGGCTCATATGGCTACACCTTC	CASTPRGGSYGYTF
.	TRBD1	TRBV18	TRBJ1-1	TGTGCCAGCTCACCGGACAGGGATCGGCACACTGAAGCTTTCTTT	CASSPDRDRHTEAFF
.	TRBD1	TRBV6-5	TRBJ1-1	TGTGCCAGCAGATCCACAGGGGGCCAAGCTTTCTTT	CASRSTGGQAFF
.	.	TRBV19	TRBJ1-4	TGTGCCAGTAGTGACGGGGGACGGTTCAATGAAAAACTGTTTTTT	CASSDGGRFNEKLFF
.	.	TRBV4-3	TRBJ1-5	TGCGCCAGCAGCCAAGATGGAGACGTTAGCAATCAGCCCCAGCATTTT	CASSQDGDVSNQPQHF
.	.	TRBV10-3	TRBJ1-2	TGTGCCATCAGTGAGTCAGGGGGTACTAACTATGGCTACACCTTC	CAISESGGTNYGYTF
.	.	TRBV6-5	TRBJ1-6	TGTGCCAGCAGTTACTCAGGGGGTAAATCACCCCTCCACTTT	CASSYSGGKSPLHF
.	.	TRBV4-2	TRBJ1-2	TGTGCCAGCAGCCATGAGGGCCGCTATGGCTACACCTTC	CASSHEGRYGYTF
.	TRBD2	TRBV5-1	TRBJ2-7	TGCGCCAGCAGTTCCGGGACTAGCGGGAGGGCCTACGAGCAGTACTTC	CASSSGTSGRAYEQYF
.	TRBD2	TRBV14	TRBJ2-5	TGTGCCAGCAGCTTCCGGACTAGCGGGGTTGGGGAGACCCAGTACTTC	CASSFRTSGVGETQYF
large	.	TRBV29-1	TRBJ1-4	TGCAGCGTTGAGTCCCCCGGGTTTGATAATGAAAAACTGTTTTTT	CSVESPGFDNEKLFF
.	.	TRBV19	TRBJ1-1	TGTGCCAGTAGTATGGCAGGTCGTCGGGCTTTCTTT	CASSMAGRRAFF
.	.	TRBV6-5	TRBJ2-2	TGTGCCAGCAGTTCCCCCTTGACCGGGGAGCTGTTTTTT	CASSSPLTGELFF
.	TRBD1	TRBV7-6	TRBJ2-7	TGTGCCAGCAGCTTAGGGAAGACAGGGAACGCCTACGAGCAGTACTTC	CASSLGKTGNAYEQYF